The next 14 T cell receptor beta chains were all read from a single sample in a study of blood T cell repertoires in COVID-19 (dated by TCRdb to the early 2020s). Libraries were made using the immunoSEQ multiplex PCR assay. This immuneACCESS table, as held by TCRdb, lists in-frame sequences with V and J called but not all clones. Of the missing ones, under half trace to an unresolved V gene in checked studies; the others have no known cause. This sample gives fewer than 120,000 clones in total; around 90% of them show up just once. Jointly, the top ten make up approximately 3.4% of the sample. Sequenced input: peripheral blood. The receptors were gathered from a woman aged 50 to 60 with acute or convalescent COVID-19.

The V and J genes are TRBV24-1 and TRBJ2-7; 11 bases line up with TRBD1. Germline V gives CDR1 KGHDR, CDR2 SFDVKD. V was clipped by 5 bases and J by 4 bases; unmatched bases: 9. The CDR3 totals 16 residues. CDR3 residues: CATSGPLWDRGYEQYF. DNA of the CDR3: TGTGCCACCAGTGGCCCCCTTTGGGACAGGGGGTACGAGCAGTACTTC.

This chain links TRBV7-2 with TRBJ2-7; perhaps TRBD1 as D (8 bases). Between the trimmed V and J ends, which lost 4 bases and 7 bases, there was a span of 14 bases. The CDR3 is 13 amino acids. The germline gives CDR1 SGHTA, CDR2 FQGNSA. The CDR3 here is CASSSQGGWEQYF. CDR3 DNA: TGTGCCAGCAGCTCACAGGGGGGGTGGGAGCAGTACTTC.

The chain links TRBV9 to TRBJ2-2, with D perhaps TRBD1 (5 bases). V was cut by 0 bases and J by 0 bases, with 12 bases left in between. The length of the CDR3 is 17 residues. Germline V gene data show CDR1 as SGDLS and CDR2 as YYNGEE. CDR3 region: CASSVESGASNTGELFF. In nucleotides, the CDR3 is TGTGCCAGCAGCGTAGAGTCTGGGGCCTCGAACACCGGGGAGCTGTTTTTT.

This clone has only one observation. This chain joins TRBV19 and TRBJ2-3; 10 nucleotides line up with TRBD2. The CDR3 sequence is 15 residues long. Trimming cost V 9 bases and J 3 bases; bases outside gene matches: 9. The V gene's germline CDR1 is LNHDA and CDR2 SQIVND (reference sequence). The CDR3 reads CASTSGRAKTDTQYF. CDR3 coding DNA: TGTGCCAGCACGAGCGGGAGGGCCAAAACAGATACGCAGTATTTT.

V usage is TRBV5-1 and J usage is TRBJ2-4; 8 nucleotides align to TRBD1. This CDR3 is 17 amino acids long. Germline loops: CDR1 SGHRS, CDR2 YFSETQ. V lost 0 bases, J lost 13 bases, and 18 bases stayed unmatched. CDR3: CASSLVSVGRGPAGQYF. The CDR3 DNA reads TGCGCCAGCAGCTTGGTGTCGGTGGGCAGGGGGCCGGCGGGACAGTACTTC. The full variable domain, completed using reference TRBV5-1 and TRBJ2-4, is KAGVTQTPRYLIKTRGQQVTLSCSPISGHRSVSWYQQTPGQGLQFLFEYFSETQRNKGNFPGRFSGRQFSNSRSEMNVSTLELGDSALYLCASSLVSVGRGPAGQYFGAGTRLSVL.

This chain joins TRBV2 and TRBJ2-7; TRBD1 matches 9 bases. Germline V CDR1 and CDR2: SNHLY, FYNNEI. Trimming took 7 bases from V and 2 from J; bases not matched to a gene: 9. The CDR3 length is 15 residues. The CDR3: CASNTGGAWAYEQYF. Written as DNA, the CDR3 is TGTGCCAGCAATACAGGGGGCGCTTGGGCCTACGAGCAGTACTTC. The variable domain in full, completed from reference TRBV2 and TRBJ2-7, reads EPEVTQTPSHQVTQMGQEVILRCVPISNHLYFYWYRQILGQKVEFLVSFYNNEISEKSEIFDDQFSVERPDGSNFTLKIRSTKLEDSAMYFCASNTGGAWAYEQYFGPGTRLTVT.

This rearrangement joins TRBV7-9 to TRBJ2-1, with D possibly TRBD2 on 5 matching bases. The V and J ends lost 4 bases and 1 base respectively, with 14 bases between them. Germline V gene lookup returns CDR1 SEHNR and CDR2 FQNEAQ (reference sequence). CDR3 size: 16 residues. CDR3 loop: CASSSTYSESYNEQFF. The CDR3 bases are TGTGCCAGCAGCTCCACTTATAGCGAGTCCTACAATGAGCAGTTCTTC.

The rearrangement links TRBV7-9 to TRBJ1-5; D gene uncertain. In germline, CDR1 is SEHNR, CDR2 FQNEAQ (reference sequence). The CDR3 contains 14 residues. With 4 bases removed from V and 5 bases from J, the gap between germline ends came to 12 bases. CDR3 sequence reads: CASSSTLKDQPQHF. The CDR3 DNA follows: TGTGCCAGCAGCTCCACTCTTAAAGATCAGCCCCAGCATTTT.

The V and J genes are TRBV3-1 (or the pseudogene TRBV3-2) and TRBJ2-3; 11 nucleotides align to TRBD2. The CDR3 contains 14 residues. Germline values: CDR1 LGHDT, CDR2 YNNKEL (reference sequence). V shed 4 bases, J shed 3 bases, and the junction held 0 bases outside the gene matches. CDR3: CASSLAGGTDTQYF. DNA of the CDR3: TGTGCCAGCAGCCTAGCGGGAGGGACAGATACGCAGTATTTT.

Only one count was recorded for this clone. The rearrangement links TRBV5-1 to TRBJ2-3; D unresolved. Deletions cut 5 bases from V and 3 bases from J, with 13 bases between. This CDR3 has 14 residues. Germline CDR1 SGHRS, CDR2 YFSETQ. The CDR3 bases are TGCGCCAGCAGGGAAACTGGAGCTACAGATACGCAGTATTTT. Protein product: CASRETGATDTQYF.

V is TRBV18 and J is TRBJ2-1, with 10 bases matching TRBD2. V shed 5 bases and J 1 base; nucleotides not matched to a gene: 14. Germline loops: CDR1 KGHSH, CDR2 LQKENI. This CDR3 spans 19 amino acids. The CDR3, as DNA: TGTGCCAGCTCAGCCGGGAAGCGGGAGGGCCTAGTATCCTACAATGAGCAGTTCTTC. This sequence encodes CASSAGKREGLVSYNEQFF.

In its sample, this clone was seen once. The chain couples TRBV10-1 to TRBJ2-5; 13 bases map to TRBD2. CDR1 and CDR2 (germline): WNHNN, SYGVQD (reference sequence). CDR3 length: 15 residues. With V trimmed by 6 bases and J by 5 bases, 6 bases remained unmatched. CDR3: CASSSGTSGKETQYF. DNA of the CDR3: TGCGCCAGCAGCTCCGGGACTAGCGGGAAGGAGACCCAGTACTTC.

The count of this clone is one. The V call is TRBV20-1, the J call TRBJ1-1; maybe TRBD1 (5 bases). The V gene's germline CDR1 is DFQATT and CDR2 SNEGSKA (reference sequence). V shed 6 bases and J shed 6 bases, with 11 bases lying between them. This CDR3 comprises 11 residues. The CDR3 spells CSAKRQSEAFF. CDR3 nucleotide sequence: TGCAGTGCGAAGCGACAGTCTGAAGCTTTCTTT.

The gene calls are TRBV5-5 and TRBJ2-5; D unclear. V was trimmed by 0 bases and J by 1 base, leaving 7 bases between them. This CDR3 is 14 amino acids long. Germline V gene lookup returns CDR1 SGHKS and CDR2 YYEKEE (reference sequence). CDR3 residues: CASSLGHPQETQYF. DNA for the CDR3: TGTGCCAGCAGCTTGGGACATCCCCAAGAGACCCAGTACTTC.